The T cell receptor (beta chain) described here comes from a study of T cell responses to AZD1222 COVID-19 vaccine. The study's findings and limits: Among AZD1222 vaccinees, only six or seven were seropositive at baseline. Regions 160-218 and 743-854 dominated among vaccine-associated CD4 TCRs spanning spike. Females outnumbered males among donors, who were mostly white British; clonal diversity was possibly underestimated. Every sample of the repertoires postdated the peak T cell response.

Profiled with immunoSEQ multiplex PCR; TCRdb holds only in-frame clones, not every one. The table includes approximately 170,000 clones, 85% to 95% detected once. Concerning this clone: Antigen specificity is unknown.

Trimming removed 6 bases from V and 0 bases from J, with 14 bases in between. The germline gives CDR1 MNHEY, CDR2 SVGAGI. The CDR3 has 15 residues. This TCR came from an adult in good health. The sequencing here drew on peripheral blood, taken on day 0 of AZD1222 vaccination. The chain employs TRBV6-5 and TRBJ1-2, with a possible D match to TRBD1 (5 bases). CDR3 DNA: TGTGCCAGCAGCCCGAGGGCAGGGACTAACTATGGCTACACCTTC. Its translation: CASSPRAGTNYGYTF.